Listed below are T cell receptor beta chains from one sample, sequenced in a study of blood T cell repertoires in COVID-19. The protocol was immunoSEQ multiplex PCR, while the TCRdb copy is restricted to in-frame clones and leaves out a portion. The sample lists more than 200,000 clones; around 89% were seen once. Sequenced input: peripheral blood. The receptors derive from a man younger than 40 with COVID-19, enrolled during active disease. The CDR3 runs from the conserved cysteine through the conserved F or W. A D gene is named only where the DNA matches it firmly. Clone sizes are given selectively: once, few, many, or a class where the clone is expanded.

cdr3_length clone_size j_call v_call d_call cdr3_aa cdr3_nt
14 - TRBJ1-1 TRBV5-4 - CASSPFAGNTEAFF TGTGCCAGCAGCCCCTTCGCGGGGAACACTGAAGCTTTCTTT
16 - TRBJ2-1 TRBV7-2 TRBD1 CASSSSGTGGYNEQFF TGTGCCAGCAGCTCCTCCGGGACAGGGGGCTACAATGAGCAGTTCTTC
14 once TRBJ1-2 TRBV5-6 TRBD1 CASSAGTGAYGYTF TGTGCCAGCAGTGCCGGGACAGGGGCGTATGGCTACACCTTC
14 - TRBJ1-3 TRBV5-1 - CASSFSDTGNTIYF TGCGCCAGCAGCTTCTCGGACACTGGAAACACCATATATTTT
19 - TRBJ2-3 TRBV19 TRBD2 CASRFGLAGGRSSQDTQYF TGTGCCAGTAGGTTCGGACTAGCGGGGGGGCGTTCGAGTCAGGATACGCAGTATTTT
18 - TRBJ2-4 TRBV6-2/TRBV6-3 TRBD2 CASSYSMAAGGRENIQYF TGTGCCAGCAGTTACTCGATGGCAGCGGGAGGGCGGGAAAACATTCAGTACTTC
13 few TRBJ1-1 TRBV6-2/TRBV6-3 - CASSYGDNSEAFF TGTGCCAGCAGTTATGGGGACAACTCAGAAGCTTTCTTT
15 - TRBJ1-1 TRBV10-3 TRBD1 CAISESGQGVSEAFF TGTGCCATCAGTGAGTCGGGACAGGGGGTGTCTGAAGCTTTCTTT
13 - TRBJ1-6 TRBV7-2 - CASRRAGGSPLHF TGTGCCAGCAGACGAGCGGGGGGTTCACCCCTCCACTTT
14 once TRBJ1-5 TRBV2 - CASKGGAENQPQHF TGTGCCAGCAAAGGGGGGGCCGAAAATCAGCCCCAGCATTTT
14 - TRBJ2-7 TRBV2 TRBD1 CASRRDRSSYEQYF TGTGCCAGCAGGAGGGACAGATCCTCCTACGAGCAGTACTTC
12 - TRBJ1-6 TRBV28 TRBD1 CARGQGRQTLHF TGTGCCAGAGGACAGGGTCGTCAGACCCTCCACTTT